Listed below are T cell receptor beta chains from one sample, sequenced in a study of early T cells in non-severe SARS-CoV-2 infection. TCRdb reprocessed the 5' RACE reads with MiXCR, giving one entry per CDR3 protein. The table lists about 94,000 distinct CDR3 sequences, less than 15% of them singletons, with 2% to 2.5% in the top ten. Source material: whole blood. The receptors shown here come from an adult who was a healthcare worker with PCR-confirmed SARS-CoV-2 infection or an uninfected control (not recorded which). CDR3s include the opening cysteine and the closing phenylalanine or tryptophan. The D gene is left open where the match is weak. Expanded clones get a size class; other rows say once, few or many, or leave the size out.

d_call	v_call	j_call	clone_size	cdr3_nt	cdr3_aa
NA	TRBV28	TRBJ1-1	NA	TGTGCCAGCAGTCCTCTAGCCTCGAACACTGAAGCTTTCTTT	CASSPLASNTEAFF
NA	TRBV11-2	TRBJ1-4	many	TGTGCCAGCAGCCCGCTTGACAGGCCGGAGGTGTTTTTT	CASSPLDRPEVFF
TRBD1	TRBV7-2	TRBJ1-1	few	TGTGCCAGCAGCTTAGCTTTAGACAGGGGCCGACATGGTGAAGCTTTCTTT	CASSLALDRGRHGEAFF
TRBD1	TRBV5-1	TRBJ2-1	NA	TGCGCCAGCAGCGAGCGGACAGGGAATATCCATGAGCAGTTCTTC	CASSERTGNIHEQFF
TRBD2	TRBV2	TRBJ2-1	few	TGTGCCAGCAGTGAAGGCGGGGGGGCCTACAATGAGCAGTTCTTC	CASSEGGGAYNEQFF
NA	TRBV11-3	TRBJ2-1	few	TGTGCCAGCAGCCACAGGGATGAGCAGTTCTTC	CASSHRDEQFF
NA	TRBV7-2	TRBJ1-1	few	TGTGCCAGCAGCTTAGCCGGTATGAGGAGGGCCACTGAAGCTTTCTTT	CASSLAGMRRATEAFF
NA	TRBV7-8	TRBJ2-3	many	TGTGCCAGCAGCTTACTCTGGGACTCCTCTAATACGCAGTATTTT	CASSLLWDSSNTQYF
TRBD1	TRBV29-1	TRBJ1-1	few	TGCAGCGTTGAAGGGACAGGGCGTTCAAAAGCTTTCTTT	CSVEGTGRSKAFF
NA	TRBV3-1	TRBJ2-7	NA	TGTGCCAGCAGCCAACAGGGGAGGGAGCAGTACTTC	CASSQQGREQYF
NA	TRBV18	TRBJ2-7	NA	TGTGCCAGCTCACCACCCTCGACCCCCTACGAGCAGTACTTC	CASSPPSTPYEQYF
TRBD1	TRBV28	TRBJ2-1	many	TGTGCCAGCACATCCCTGGGACAGAAGTTCTTC	CASTSLGQKFF
NA	TRBV5-8	TRBJ2-1	few	TGTGCCAGCAGCACATTTAATGAGCAGTTCTTC	CASSTFNEQFF
TRBD1	TRBV2	TRBJ1-1	NA	TGTGCCAGCAGTCACAGACAGGGCAATACTGAAGCTTTCTTT	CASSHRQGNTEAFF
TRBD1	TRBV6-2/TRBV6-3	TRBJ2-2	NA	TGTGCCAGCAGTTACACCGGGACAGGCACCGGGGAGCTGTTTTTT	CASSYTGTGTGELFF
TRBD2	TRBV7-3	TRBJ2-1	few	TGTGCCAGCAGCCCAGGGCCTAGCGGGTTGAATGAGCAGTTCTTC	CASSPGPSGLNEQFF
TRBD1	TRBV20-1	TRBJ1-2	NA	TGCAGTGCCCCCGACAGGGTCACCGGCTACACCTTC	CSAPDRVTGYTF
NA	TRBV25-1	TRBJ2-1	NA	TGTGCCAGCCGATGGGGCGATGAGCAGTTCTTC	CASRWGDEQFF
TRBD2	TRBV28	TRBJ2-1	many	TGTGCCAGCAGTGCCGCGGGGGGCCCCAGCAATGAGCAGTTCTTC	CASSAAGGPSNEQFF
NA	TRBV5-1	TRBJ2-3	NA	TGCGCCAGCAGCCCCACGGCTACTAGCACAGATACGCAGTATTTT	CASSPTATSTDTQYF
NA	TRBV4-3	TRBJ1-6	NA	TGCGCCAGCAGCCAAGACAACTATAATTCACCCCTCCACTTT	CASSQDNYNSPLHF
NA	TRBV29-1	TRBJ1-2	few	TGCAGCGTTGTCCAGGGTGCCTATGGCTACACCTTC	CSVVQGAYGYTF
TRBD1	TRBV10-1	TRBJ1-5	many	TGCGCCTCCTCAGGGGGACAGGGGGGAGATAATGGTCAGCCCCAGCATTTT	CASSGGQGGDNGQPQHF
NA	TRBV12-2	TRBJ2-1	few	TGTGTAAGTCGCCCGCATGGGGATGAGCAGTTCTTC	CVSRPHGDEQFF
TRBD1	TRBV7-8	TRBJ1-5	many	TGTGCCAGCAACAGTTTTACCGGGACAGGGAATCAGCCCCAGCATTTT	CASNSFTGTGNQPQHF
NA	TRBV6-5	TRBJ2-3	NA	TGTGCCAGCAGCTCCGGGGCCCTAGGCACAGATACGCAGTATTTT	CASSSGALGTDTQYF
NA	TRBV27	TRBJ2-7	many	TGTGCCAGCAGTTTGGCAGGCCCTCGGGGGCGTAGCCCCTACGAGCAGTACTTC	CASSLAGPRGRSPYEQYF
NA	TRBV5-8	TRBJ1-6	many	TGTGCCAGCAGCTTTACCGGGACACGGGTCCACTTT	CASSFTGTRVHF
NA	TRBV5-4	TRBJ2-5	few	TGTGCCAGCAGCTTTGTCTCGCGCAGCCAAGAGACCCAGTACTTC	CASSFVSRSQETQYF
NA	TRBV9	TRBJ2-7	NA	TGTGCCAGCAGCGTAGGGCCACCCCCGTACGAGCAGTACTTC	CASSVGPPPYEQYF
NA	TRBV28	TRBJ2-1	many	TGTGCCAGCAGTTTCTCAAAAGAGGGGGATGAGCAGTTCTTC	CASSFSKEGDEQFF
TRBD1	TRBV6-1	TRBJ2-2	NA	TGTGCCAGCAGTGAAAGGGGACAGGGGACCGGGGAGCTGTTTTTT	CASSERGQGTGELFF
NA	TRBV18	TRBJ1-1	many	TGTGCCAGCTCACCGAGGATTTTGAACACTGAAGCTTTCTTT	CASSPRILNTEAFF
NA	TRBV12-5	TRBJ2-1	NA	TGTGCTAGTGGCCTGAACAATGAGCAGTTCTTC	CASGLNNEQFF
NA	TRBV5-5	TRBJ1-2	NA	TGTGCCAGCAGCGGAGGCGCTGCAGGGAACTATGGCTACACCTTC	CASSGGAAGNYGYTF
NA	TRBV6-1	TRBJ2-5	many	TGTGCCAGCAGTGAACCGGAAAACCCACCTCAAGAGACCCAGTACTTC	CASSEPENPPQETQYF
NA	TRBV12-3/TRBV12-4	TRBJ1-2	few	TGTGCCAGCAGCCCCCTGGAAAAGTATGGCTACACCTTC	CASSPLEKYGYTF
NA	TRBV7-9	TRBJ1-2	many	TGTGCCAGCAGCTTCGGCAGCACCTATGGCTACACCTTC	CASSFGSTYGYTF